Below, 22 T cell receptor beta chains from the same sample are listed, as sequenced in a study of T-cell memory formation after mild COVID-19. TCRdb recomputed calls from the 5' RACE reads with MiXCR, one row per CDR3 protein. The sample holds around 500,000 distinct CDR3 sequences, 18% seen once. Sequenced: PBMCs or a T cell subset sorted from them (not recorded which). Receptors originate from an adult woman who had mild COVID-19 (a few samples of this study predate the infection). Cell type and time point are not known.

This chain joins TRBV2 and TRBJ2-7; 7 nucleotides line up with TRBD2. Trimming cost V 6 bases and J 1 base; bases outside gene matches: 9. Germline CDR1 and CDR2: SNHLY and FYNNEI. There are 15 residues in the CDR3. CDR3 protein: CASSEQGRVSYEQYF. The CDR3, as DNA: TGTGCCAGCAGCGAGCAAGGGAGGGTATCCTACGAGCAGTACTTC. The whole variable domain, filled in from reference TRBV2 and TRBJ2-7, reads EPEVTQTPSHQVTQMGQEVILRCVPISNHLYFYWYRQILGQKVEFLVSFYNNEISEKSEIFDDQFSVERPDGSNFTLKIRSTKLEDSAMYFCASSEQGRVSYEQYFGPGTRLTVT.

This clonotype was detected only a few times. J is TRBJ1-3 and V is TRBV2; D uncertain. Germline V CDR1 and CDR2: SNHLY, FYNNEI. Trimming stripped 4 bases from V and 0 bases from J, with 4 bases between. CDR3 length: 13 amino acids. The CDR3 reads CASSADSGNTIYF. In nucleotides, the CDR3 is TGTGCCAGCAGTGCCGACTCTGGAAACACCATATATTTT.

This clonotype has just a few counts. J is TRBJ2-2 and V is TRBV24-1; maybe TRBD1 (6 bases). Germline lookup yields CDR1 KGHDR and CDR2 SFDVKD. V was clipped by 8 bases and J by 1 base, with 10 bases between them. The CDR3 consists of 14 residues. The DNA for the CDR3 is TGTGCCACCACCCCACAGGGGAACACCGGGGAGCTGTTTTTT. Its protein is CATTPQGNTGELFF.

This clonotype was detected only a few times. The rearrangement links TRBV20-1 to TRBJ2-7; 10 bases agree with TRBD2. There are 16 residues in the CDR3. CDR1 is DFQATT and CDR2 is SNEGSKA in the germline V gene (reference sequence). Unmatched junction bases numbered 10, after V lost 2 bases and J lost 3 bases. CDR3 protein: CSARSLLAGVLYEQYF. CDR3 bases: TGCAGTGCTAGATCTTTGCTAGCGGGAGTTCTCTACGAGCAGTACTTC.

The V call is TRBV7-9, the J call TRBJ2-7, with 9 bases aligning to TRBD1. CDR1 is SEHNR and CDR2 is FQNEAQ in the germline V gene (reference sequence). V lost 4 bases and J lost 2; bases outside the gene matches: 9. The CDR3 contains 16 residues. The CDR3 bases are TGTGCCAGCAGCTGGGACAGGGCGGTTAGGACCTACGAGCAGTACTTC. It is translated as CASSWDRAVRTYEQYF.

The V gene is TRBV29-1, the J gene TRBJ2-3, with D maybe TRBD2 (6 bases). The CDR3 has 13 amino acids. Germline CDR1 SQVTM, CDR2 ANQGSEA. V lost 7 bases, J lost 1 base, and 12 bases lay in between. CDR3 in DNA: TGCAGCGGCGAGCCGGGAGGCACAGATACGCAGTATTTT. Protein sequence: CSGEPGGTDTQYF.

This clonotype came up a few times. V and J are TRBV10-3 and TRBJ2-1; D is possibly TRBD2 (7 bases). Germline CDR1 and CDR2: ENHRY and SYGVKD. The CDR3 sequence is 16 residues long. The germline V and J ends were trimmed by 0 bases and 2 bases, with 11 bases remaining between them. CDR3 amino acids: CAISESGGAAYNEQFF. CDR3 DNA: TGTGCCATCAGTGAGTCGGGGGGGGCCGCCTACAATGAGCAGTTCTTC.

V gene TRBV5-5 combines with J gene TRBJ2-1, with TRBD2 matching over 9 bases. This CDR3 region has 15 residues. The germline V gene encodes CDR1 SGHKS and CDR2 YYEKEE (reference sequence). With V trimmed by 4 bases and J by 6 bases, 8 bases remained unmatched. The CDR3 is CASSEMGLAINEQFF. CDR3 sequence (DNA): TGTGCCAGCAGCGAAATGGGACTAGCAATCAATGAGCAGTTCTTC.

In this sample, this clonotype turned up many times. The V call is TRBV7-3, the J call TRBJ1-5; D not certain. The germline gives CDR1 SGHTA, CDR2 FQGTGA. Between the trimmed V and J ends, which lost 5 bases and 0 bases, there was a span of 14 bases. This CDR3 spans 16 amino acids. Here the CDR3 reads CASSQPHVYSNQPQHF. CDR3 DNA sequence: TGTGCCAGCAGCCAACCCCACGTTTATAGCAATCAGCCCCAGCATTTT.

This clonotype has more than one count but fewer than ten. This chain links TRBV12-3 or TRBV12-4 with TRBJ2-6; D is unclear. The CDR3 has 18 residues. Trimming stripped 3 bases from V and 0 bases from J, with 15 bases between. The CDR3 nucleotides are TGTGCCAGCAGTTTGGACCCCATTGAAGACTCTGGGGCCAACGTCCTGACTTTC. This sequence encodes CASSLDPIEDSGANVLTF.

The chain links TRBV11-2 to TRBJ2-7, with D tentatively TRBD2 (5 bases). V dropped 2 bases and J dropped 3 bases, with 11 bases sitting between them. The germline CDR1 and CDR2 sequences are SGHAT and FQNNGV. This CDR3 has 14 residues. The CDR3 loop is CASSLPLRDYEQYF. For the CDR3, the DNA is TGTGCCAGCAGCTTACCTCTCCGGGACTACGAGCAGTACTTC. The whole variable domain, filled in from reference TRBV11-2 and TRBJ2-7, reads EAGVAQSPRYKIIEKRQSVAFWCNPISGHATLYWYQQILGQGPKLLIQFQNNGVVDDSQLPKDRFSAERLKGVDSTLKIQPAKLEDSAVYLCASSLPLRDYEQYFGPGTRLTVT.

This clonotype has only a few counts. This rearrangement joins TRBV20-1 to TRBJ2-3; 7 nucleotides agree with TRBD2. The germline gives CDR1 DFQATT, CDR2 SNEGSKA (reference sequence). This CDR3 region has 13 residues. The trim removed 8 bases at V and 3 bases at J, leaving 8 bases unmatched. The CDR3 region is CSRTREPTDTQYF. The CDR3 DNA sequence: TGCAGTCGAACGCGGGAGCCAACAGATACGCAGTATTTT.

This clonotype was detected a few times. V usage is TRBV6-6 and J usage is TRBJ2-3; no firm D call. There are 15 residues in the CDR3. Trimming pared 8 bases from V and 3 bases from J, leaving 18 bases between. Germline lookup yields CDR1 MNHNY and CDR2 SVGAGI (reference sequence). The CDR3 DNA follows: TGTGCCAGCCGTTCTTTGGCGGAAAAAACAGATACGCAGTATTTT. It yields the protein CASRSLAEKTDTQYF.

CDR3 sequence (DNA): TGCGCCAGCAGCTTGGGGGTTACCACAGATACGCAGTATTTT. Its protein product is CASSLGVTTDTQYF. The genes are TRBV5-1 and TRBJ2-3, with no clear D. Germline V gene lookup returns CDR1 SGHRS and CDR2 YFSETQ. The CDR3 extends over 14 amino acids. With 0 bases removed from V and 2 bases from J, the gap between germline ends came to 7 bases.

This rearrangement joins TRBV27 to TRBJ2-7, with 7 bases aligning to TRBD2. This CDR3 has 14 residues. J gave up 6 bases and V 6 bases, and 11 bases lay outside the gene matches. CDR1 MNHEY and CDR2 SMNVEV come from the germline V gene (reference sequence). The CDR3 loop reads CASSLLAGGGEQYF. CDR3 DNA: TGTGCCAGCAGCCTCCTTGCTGGGGGGGGCGAGCAGTACTTC.

This sequence joins TRBV2 and TRBJ2-4; 7 bases match TRBD2. V lost 1 base, J lost 8 bases, and 5 bases stayed unmatched. The length of the CDR3 is 14 residues. Germline V lookup: CDR1 SNHLY, CDR2 FYNNEI. The CDR3 nucleotides read TGTGCCAGCAGTGAAGAACCGGGGAGGGACATTCAGTACTTC. This codes for CASSEEPGRDIQYF.

This clonotype was seen only a few times. The V gene is TRBV9, the J gene TRBJ1-1; TRBD1 might be the D (6 bases). V was cut by 4 bases and J by 5 bases, with 12 bases left in between. CDR1 and CDR2 from the germline V gene are SGDLS and YYNGEE. The CDR3 totals 13 residues. The CDR3, as DNA: TGTGCCAGCAGCTCAGGGGTTAGTACTGAAGCTTTCTTT. It yields the protein CASSSGVSTEAFF.

The genes are TRBV7-9 and TRBJ1-1; D is unclear. V lost 1 base and J lost 8, with 11 bases in between. The CDR3 has 13 amino acids. Germline V lookup: CDR1 SEHNR, CDR2 FQNEAQ (reference sequence). The CDR3 DNA sequence: TGTGCCAGCAGCTTAGGAACCCCGGCGGAAGCTTTCTTT. It specifies CASSLGTPAEAFF.

At least ten counts were recorded for this clonotype. This sequence joins TRBV5-5 and TRBJ1-5, with D perhaps TRBD1 (6 bases). In germline, CDR1 is SGHKS, CDR2 YYEKEE (reference sequence). The length of the CDR3 is 15 residues. V was pared by 1 base and J by 3 bases, with 11 bases between. The CDR3 bases are TGTGCCAGCAGCTTGTTGGGACACTTCAATCAGCCCCAGCATTTT. Translated: CASSLLGHFNQPQHF.

The chain has TRBV19 and TRBJ2-5; no definite D call. Germline CDR1 is LNHDA and CDR2 is SQIVND (reference sequence). The ends were cut back, 5 bases at V and 5 bases at J, with 12 bases in the middle. This CDR3 is built from 13 residues. The DNA of the CDR3 is TGTGCCAGTAGTTGGGGAAGTTGGGAGACCCAGTACTTC. It specifies CASSWGSWETQYF.

The table lists this clonotype with a few counts. The chain recombines TRBV4-1 with TRBJ2-7; 7 nucleotides align to TRBD2. CDR3 length: 12 amino acids. CDR1 is MGHRA, CDR2 YSYEKL, per germline. The trim removed 3 bases at V and 7 bases at J, leaving 3 bases unmatched. The CDR3 coding sequence is TGCGCCAGCAGCCAGCCGGGGGGAGAGCAGTACTTC. Its protein product is CASSQPGGEQYF.

This clonotype was seen a handful of times. The rearrangement links TRBV6-2 or TRBV6-3 to TRBJ1-1; 12 bases agree with TRBD1. This CDR3 is 15 amino acids long. CDR1 is MNHEY and CDR2 is SVGEGT in the germline V gene. The V and J ends lost 5 bases and 5 bases, in that order; junction bases with no gene match: 6. This CDR3 is CASSKGTGGRTEAFF. DNA of the CDR3: TGTGCCAGCAGTAAGGGGACAGGGGGCCGGACTGAAGCTTTCTTT.